This TCR beta chain was sequenced for a study of identical twins. Broader study findings: Clonotypes of the beta chain that were abundant in cord blood carried fewer insertions (memory repertoires showed none). Invariant populations such as MAIT and iNKT cells could partly muddle zero-insertion analyses.

Addition of a universal primer site occurred through template switching, and cDNA carried unique molecular identifiers. Each CDR3 protein gets one entry after TCRdb re-called the 5' RACE reads with MiXCR. Of around 1.7 million distinct CDR3 sequences in the sample, roughly 35% were seen once. In regard to this clonotype: What it recognizes is unknown.

The CDR3 has 15 amino acids. With 0 bases removed from V and 4 bases from J, the gap between germline ends came to 10 bases. Germline CDR1 MNHEY, CDR2 SVGEGT. This clonotype was sampled from a newborn girl in good health. The rearrangement joins TRBV6-2 or TRBV6-3 to TRBJ2-1, with D possibly TRBD2 on 6 matching bases. Sequenced sample: cord blood. CDR3: CASSYSMTSYNEQFF. In DNA form, the CDR3 reads TGTGCCAGCAGTTACTCGATGACTAGTTACAATGAGCAGTTCTTC.